This T cell receptor beta chain came from a study of vaccination and CD4 T cells after COVID-19. V was cut by 0 bases and J by 4 bases, with 9 bases left in between. Germline lookup yields CDR1 MNHEY and CDR2 SVGAGI. This CDR3 contains 14 residues. This clonotype turned up a few times. Its antigen is still unknown. Specified time point: late sampling 161 to 241 days after vaccination in three convalescent patients. Treatment here: approximately 9-day PBMC culture with coronavirus spike peptide pools or control peptides (ViraFEST assay). Scientists separated out CD4+ T cells through negative selection following 10 days in culture. The study sequenced cultured CD4+ T cell DNA using the Oncomine TCR Beta short-read assay. TCRdb re-called the PCR reads through MiXCR, storing one row per CDR3 protein. This table has about 22,000 distinct CDR3 sequences, 30% to 40% appearing once.

The chain combines TRBV6-5 with TRBJ1-1; D is unclear. Here the sequenced sample was CD4+ T cells from blood, cultured in vitro, taken about 7 months after SARS-CoV-2 vaccination. The clonotype comes from a human donor who had recovered from COVID-19. For the CDR3, the DNA is TGTGCCAGCAGTTACTCGGTCAGTATCACTGAAGCTTTCTTT. Its translation is CASSYSVSITEAFF.